This record concerns one T cell receptor (beta chain) sequence. Method: immunoSEQ multiplex PCR; TCRdb's copy keeps in-frame clones and lacks some. Here the sample spans some 2,500,000 clones, 80% to 95% being singletons. The CDR3 runs 12 residues. From germline, CDR1 is GTSNPN and CDR2 SVGIG (reference sequence). V lost 5 bases, J lost 6 bases, and 13 bases lay in between. This entry is derived from a study of shared clonotypes between healthy human individuals. Sequencing was performed on naive CD4+ T cells from PBMCs. Indicated subset: CD45RA+ positively selected. This receptor was identified in a man aged 18 to 35 in good health. Some clones in this sample may be carry-over from other donors' samples. The V call is TRBV30, the J call TRBJ2-5, with D uncertain. CDR3: CAWGIEIQTQYF. CDR3 DNA: TGTGCCTGGGGTATAGAGATTCAGACCCAGTACTTC. Together with reference TRBV30 and TRBJ2-5, the CDR3 gives the full variable domain: SQTIHQWPATLVQPVGSPLSLECTVEGTSNPNLYWYRQAAGRGLQLLFYSVGIGQISSEVPQNLSASRPQDRQFILSSKKLLLSDSGFYLCAWGIEIQTQYFGPGTRLLVL.